These 18 T cell receptor beta chains came from one sample sequenced in a study of vaccination and CD4 T cells after COVID-19. The sample's treatment: roughly 10-day PBMC culture with coronavirus spike peptide pools or control peptides (ViraFEST assay). These receptors lack a known antigen. The assay that was used to sequence DNA from cultured CD4+ T cells was the Oncomine TCR Beta short-read assay. TCRdb re-called the PCR reads with MiXCR, one entry per CDR3 protein. The sample carries under 20,000 distinct CDR3 sequences, approximately 27% recorded once. The sample comprised cultured CD4+ T cells from blood. Receptor source: a human donor with COVID-19.

This clonotype has just a few counts. The chain links TRBV9 to TRBJ1-2; no firm D call. The CDR3 has 14 residues. With 3 bases removed from V and 0 bases from J, the gap between germline ends came to 9 bases. Germline V gene lookup returns CDR1 SGDLS and CDR2 YYNGEE. The CDR3 coding sequence is TGTGCCAGCAGCGAGGACGGACCTAACTATGGCTACACCTTC. Protein product: CASSEDGPNYGYTF.

The chain couples TRBV18 to TRBJ1-1, with D unresolved. The CDR3 consists of 13 residues. CDR1 is KGHSH and CDR2 is LQKENI in the germline V gene. Trimming cost V 4 bases and J 3 bases, with 9 bases left between them. The DNA of the CDR3 is TGTGCCAGCTCACGGTTGGGAGACACTGAAGCTTTCTTT. It yields the protein CASSRLGDTEAFF.

This clonotype was counted only a few times. The chain uses TRBV20-1 and TRBJ2-7, with D possibly being TRBD2 (5 bases). The CDR3 has 12 residues. The germline CDR1 and CDR2 sequences are DFQATT and SNEGSKA (reference sequence). V was trimmed by 5 bases and J by 2 bases, leaving 10 bases between them. The CDR3 here is CSAQLGPYEQYF. The CDR3 DNA sequence: TGCAGTGCTCAACTAGGGCCCTACGAGCAGTACTTC.

On this clonotype: At one boundary the junction diverges from the germline segment, which might be a read error. This chain joins TRBV11-3 and TRBJ2-2, with 15 bases lining up with TRBD2. The length of the CDR3 is 16 residues. CDR1 and CDR2 (germline): SGHNT, YENEEA. The CDR3 protein is CANSFGLAGGYRELFF. CDR3 sequence (DNA): TGTGCCAACAGCTTTGGACTAGCGGGGGGGTACAGGGAGCTGTTTTTT.

This chain connects TRBV25-1 to TRBJ2-6, with D uncertain. Germline values: CDR1 MGHDK, CDR2 SYGVNS. Trimming removed 5 bases at V and 0 bases at J, with 11 bases between. The CDR3 consists of 16 residues. The CDR3 nucleotides read TGTGCCAGCAGTCAAAGCGACTTCTCTGGGGCCAACGTCCTGACTTTC. It translates to CASSQSDFSGANVLTF.

This clonotype is labeled medium-sized. This chain joins TRBV27 and TRBJ1-5; perhaps TRBD1 as D (5 bases). Germline CDR1 MNHEY, CDR2 SMNVEV (reference sequence). This CDR3 has 16 amino acids. V lost 2 bases, J lost 0 bases, and 11 bases lay in between. CDR3 region: CASSLRGDHSNQPQHF. The CDR3 region has the DNA TGTGCCAGCAGTTTACGGGGGGACCATAGCAATCAGCCCCAGCATTTT.

This chain joins TRBV6-1 and TRBJ2-3, with 7 bases matching TRBD2. The CDR3 has 14 residues. Per the germline V gene, CDR1 is MNHNS and CDR2 is SASEGT. V was clipped by 9 bases and J by 2 bases; unmatched bases: 8. Here the CDR3 reads CASAAGPITDTQYF. The CDR3 region has the DNA TGTGCCAGTGCAGCGGGGCCGATCACAGATACGCAGTATTTT.

The CDR3 region has the DNA TGTGCCAGCAGCTTAGATGACAGAACTAGACGGCAGTACTTC. Translation: CASSLDDRTRRQYF. The chain combines TRBV11-2 with TRBJ2-7; D could derive from TRBD1 or TRBD2 (5 bases each). Germline CDR1 SGHAT, CDR2 FQNNGV. The CDR3 covers 14 residues. V was pared by 0 bases and J by 9 bases, with 15 bases between. The whole variable domain, filled in from reference TRBV11-2 and TRBJ2-7, reads EAGVAQSPRYKIIEKRQSVAFWCNPISGHATLYWYQQILGQGPKLLIQFQNNGVVDDSQLPKDRFSAERLKGVDSTLKIQPAKLEDSAVYLCASSLDDRTRRQYFGPGTRLTVT.

V usage is TRBV14 and J usage is TRBJ1-6; D may be TRBD1 (6 bases). This CDR3 is built from 21 residues. Germline CDR1 is SGHDN and CDR2 is FVKESK. V was shortened by 0 bases and J by 2 bases, with 23 bases between the two germline ends. CDR3 nucleotide sequence: TGTGCCAGCAGCCAAGATCTCAGGCTTAGGGGGGTGAGCCCCTATAATTCACCCCTCCACTTT. As protein: CASSQDLRLRGVSPYNSPLHF.

This clonotype was seen more than once but under ten times. The chain combines TRBV27 with TRBJ2-7; D is unresolved. Trimming cost V 2 bases and J 2 bases, with 16 bases left between them. This CDR3 spans 16 amino acids. CDR1 and CDR2 from the germline V gene are MNHEY and SMNVEV (reference sequence). CDR3 DNA sequence: TGTGCCAGCAGTTTAGCAGCAGGAAGTGTTACCTACGAGCAGTACTTC. Protein: CASSLAAGSVTYEQYF.

The V gene is TRBV18, the J gene TRBJ1-3; TRBD1 might be the D (5 bases). The CDR3 has 18 amino acids. Looked up from germline, CDR1 is KGHSH and CDR2 is LQKENI. The V gene lost 3 bases and the J gene lost 1 base, with 19 bases spanning the gap. The CDR3 region is CASSPLQGHPGSGNTIYF. In nucleotides, the CDR3 is TGTGCCAGCTCACCGCTCCAGGGCCACCCCGGTTCTGGAAACACCATATATTTT.

This clonotype was found a few times. V and J are TRBV19 and TRBJ2-1; D possibly uses TRBD1 or TRBD2 (6 bases each). Trimming took off 7 bases at V and 9 bases at J, with 22 bases between the two ends. The CDR3 contains 15 residues. Germline-derived CDR1 and CDR2 are LNHDA and SQIVND (reference sequence). This CDR3 is CASTQTPTRGGEQFF. The DNA for the CDR3 is TGTGCCAGTACCCAAACTCCAACCAGGGGAGGTGAGCAGTTCTTC.

The J gene is TRBJ2-1, the V gene TRBV12-5; a weak D match, TRBD2 (5 bases). The CDR3 is 15 residues long. Between the trimmed V and J ends, which lost 2 bases and 8 bases, there was a span of 16 bases. Germline-derived CDR1 and CDR2 are LGHNT and FRNRAP. For the CDR3, the DNA is TGTGCTAGTGGTTTGTCTTCTAGCTATGTCGATGAGCAGTTCTTC. Protein: CASGLSSSYVDEQFF.

The sample holds one count of this clonotype. The chain joins TRBV5-1 to TRBJ1-2, with D hard to call. CDR1 is SGHRS and CDR2 is YFSETQ in the germline V gene. The CDR3 covers 14 residues. V shed 0 bases and J shed 6 bases, with 12 bases lying between them. The CDR3 bases are TGCGCCAGCAGCTTGGTGGCAGGAAAAGATGGCTACACCTTC. It yields the protein CASSLVAGKDGYTF.

V usage is TRBV2 and J usage is TRBJ2-5; perhaps TRBD1 as D (5 bases). The length of the CDR3 is 16 residues. Germline V CDR1 and CDR2: SNHLY, FYNNEI. V lost 6 bases and J 5 bases, leaving 22 bases between the germline ends. Here the CDR3 reads CASRDLGLGHGETQYF. The CDR3 region has the DNA TGTGCCAGCAGAGATCTTGGTCTGGGGCATGGGGAGACCCAGTACTTC. The whole variable domain, filled in from reference TRBV2 and TRBJ2-5, reads EPEVTQTPSHQVTQMGQEVILRCVPISNHLYFYWYRQILGQKVEFLVSFYNNEISEKSEIFDDQFSVERPDGSNFTLKIRSTKLEDSAMYFCASRDLGLGHGETQYFGPGTRLLVL.

There are a few counts of this clonotype. The V and J genes are TRBV7-9 and TRBJ2-7, with TRBD1 identical over 11 bases. J lost 1 base, V lost 5 bases, and 16 bases had no gene match. This CDR3 contains 19 residues. Looked up from germline, CDR1 is SEHNR and CDR2 is FQNEAQ (reference sequence). The CDR3 is CASSPQDRGRRVVSYEQYF. The CDR3 bases are TGTGCCAGCAGCCCCCAGGACAGGGGGCGAAGGGTGGTTTCCTACGAGCAGTACTTC. Complete variable domain (other parts from reference TRBV7-9 and TRBJ2-7): DTGVSQNPRHKITKRGQNVTFRCDPISEHNRLYWYRQTLGQGPEFLTYFQNEAQLEKSRLLSDRFSAERPKGSFSTLEIQRTEQGDSAMYLCASSPQDRGRRVVSYEQYFGPGTRLTVT.

Written as DNA, the CDR3 is TGTGCCAGCAGCGACCTCGGGGAGAAGGCAGATACGCAGTATTTT. Translated: CASSDLGEKADTQYF. The chain employs TRBV7-2 and TRBJ2-3, with D perhaps matching TRBD2 (5 bases). V was cut by 5 bases and J by 4 bases, with 16 bases left in between. The CDR3 length is 15 residues. CDR1 is SGHTA, CDR2 FQGNSA, per germline.

The V gene is TRBV2, the J gene TRBJ2-1; D gene ambiguous. Germline values: CDR1 SNHLY, CDR2 FYNNEI. Trimming stripped 6 bases from V and 4 bases from J, with 16 bases between. The CDR3 spans 15 residues. The CDR3 sequence is CASSRAQISYNEQFF. CDR3 bases: TGTGCCAGCAGCCGGGCGCAGATTTCATACAATGAGCAGTTCTTC.